This T cell receptor (beta chain) was captured in a study of CD4+ T cells in melanoma. Broader study findings: Neoantigen-specific CD4+ T cells in melanoma reportedly had diverse differentiation states. CD8+ T cell, macrophage and B cell function reportedly correlated with neoantigen-specific CD4+ T cells.

The CDR3 runs 14 residues. From germline, CDR1 is LNHDA and CDR2 SQIVND (reference sequence). Trimming pared 2 bases from V and 6 bases from J, leaving 10 bases between. Profiling relied on immunoSEQ multiplex PCR, and the TCRdb table lists in-frame clones only, not all of them. The sample yields about 4,200 clones, over 65% seen once. Regarding this clone: Its antigen is unknown.

The source of this sequence is a human donor with melanoma. The V and J genes are TRBV19 and TRBJ2-2; D is perhaps TRBD2 (6 bases). Sequencing was carried out using cells from a culture (not recorded whether cultured in vitro). CDR3 nucleotide sequence: TGTGCCAGTAGTATACGGGAGTTACCCGGGGAGCTGTTTTTT. Its translation: CASSIRELPGELFF.